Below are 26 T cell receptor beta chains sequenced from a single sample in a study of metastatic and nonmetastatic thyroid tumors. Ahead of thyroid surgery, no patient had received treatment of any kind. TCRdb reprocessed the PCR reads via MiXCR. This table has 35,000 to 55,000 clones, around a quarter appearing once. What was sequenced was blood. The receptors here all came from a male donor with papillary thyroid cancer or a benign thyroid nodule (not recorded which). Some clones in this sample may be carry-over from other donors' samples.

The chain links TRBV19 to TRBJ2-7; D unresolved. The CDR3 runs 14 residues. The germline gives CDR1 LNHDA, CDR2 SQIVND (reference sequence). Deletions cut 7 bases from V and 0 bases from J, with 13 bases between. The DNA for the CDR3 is TGTGCCAGTATGTCCTACAGCAACTCCTACGAGCAGTACTTC. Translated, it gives CASMSYSNSYEQYF.

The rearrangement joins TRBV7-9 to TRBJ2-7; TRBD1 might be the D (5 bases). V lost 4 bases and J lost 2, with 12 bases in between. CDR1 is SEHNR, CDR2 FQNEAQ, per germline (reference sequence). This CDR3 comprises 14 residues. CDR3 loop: CASSSTGVAYEQYF. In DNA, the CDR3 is TGTGCCAGCAGCTCCACAGGTGTCGCCTACGAGCAGTACTTC.

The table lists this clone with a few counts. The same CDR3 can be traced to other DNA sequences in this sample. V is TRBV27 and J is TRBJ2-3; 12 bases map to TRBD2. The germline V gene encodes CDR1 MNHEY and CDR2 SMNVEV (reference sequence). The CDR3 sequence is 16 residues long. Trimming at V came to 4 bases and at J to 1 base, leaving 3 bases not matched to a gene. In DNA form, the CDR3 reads TGTGCCAGCAGTTCCCGACTAGCGGGGGGCACAGATACGCAGTATTTT. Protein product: CASSSRLAGGTDTQYF.

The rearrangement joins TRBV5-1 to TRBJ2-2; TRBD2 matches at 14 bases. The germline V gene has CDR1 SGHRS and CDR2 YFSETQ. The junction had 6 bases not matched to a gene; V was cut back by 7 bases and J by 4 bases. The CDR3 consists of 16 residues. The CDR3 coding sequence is TGCGCCAGCGACCGACTAGCGGGAGGGTTCACCGGGGAGCTGTTTTTT. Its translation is CASDRLAGGFTGELFF.

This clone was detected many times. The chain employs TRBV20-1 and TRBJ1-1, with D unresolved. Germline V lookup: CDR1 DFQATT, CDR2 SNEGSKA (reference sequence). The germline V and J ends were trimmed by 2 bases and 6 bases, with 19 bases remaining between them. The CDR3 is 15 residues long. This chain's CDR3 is CSARFEGRRLSEAFF. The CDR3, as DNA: TGCAGTGCTAGATTTGAAGGTCGGAGATTGTCTGAAGCTTTCTTT.

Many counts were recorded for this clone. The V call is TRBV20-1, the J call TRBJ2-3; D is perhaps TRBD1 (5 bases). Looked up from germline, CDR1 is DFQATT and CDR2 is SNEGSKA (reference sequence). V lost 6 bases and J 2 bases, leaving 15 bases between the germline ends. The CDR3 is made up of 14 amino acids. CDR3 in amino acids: CSASPQDITDTQYF. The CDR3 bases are TGCAGTGCCTCACCTCAGGACATCACAGATACGCAGTATTTT.

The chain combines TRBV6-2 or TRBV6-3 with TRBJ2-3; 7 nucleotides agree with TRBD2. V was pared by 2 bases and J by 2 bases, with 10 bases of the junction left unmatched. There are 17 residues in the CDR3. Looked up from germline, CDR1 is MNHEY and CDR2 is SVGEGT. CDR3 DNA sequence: TGTGCCAGCAGTTACAGAGGAGCGGGACTATACACAGATACGCAGTATTTT. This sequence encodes CASSYRGAGLYTDTQYF.

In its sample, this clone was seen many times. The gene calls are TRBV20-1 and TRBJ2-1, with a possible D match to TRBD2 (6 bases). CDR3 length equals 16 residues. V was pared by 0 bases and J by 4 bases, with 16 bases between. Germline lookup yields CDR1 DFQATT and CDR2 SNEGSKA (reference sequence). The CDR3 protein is CSARDDGRESYNEQFF. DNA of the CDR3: TGCAGTGCTAGAGATGACGGCCGGGAGAGTTACAATGAGCAGTTCTTC.

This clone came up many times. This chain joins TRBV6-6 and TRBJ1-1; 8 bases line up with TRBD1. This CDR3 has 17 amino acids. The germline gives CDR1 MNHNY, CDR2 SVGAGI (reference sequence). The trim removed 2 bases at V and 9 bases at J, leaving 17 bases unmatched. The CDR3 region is CASSYGQGGVVFSKAFF. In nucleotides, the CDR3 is TGTGCCAGCAGTTACGGACAGGGAGGAGTAGTGTTTTCGAAAGCTTTCTTT.

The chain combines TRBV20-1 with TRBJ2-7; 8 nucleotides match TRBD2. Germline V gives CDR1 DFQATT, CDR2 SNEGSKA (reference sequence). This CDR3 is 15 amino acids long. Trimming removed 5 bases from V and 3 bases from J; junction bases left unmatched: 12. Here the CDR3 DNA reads TGCAGTGCTGACGTCCCCAGCGGGAGTCTCTACGAGCAGTACTTC. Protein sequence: CSADVPSGSLYEQYF.

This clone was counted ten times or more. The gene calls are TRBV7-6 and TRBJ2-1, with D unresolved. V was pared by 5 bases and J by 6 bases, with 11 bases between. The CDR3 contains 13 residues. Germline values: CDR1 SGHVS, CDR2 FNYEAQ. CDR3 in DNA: TGTGCCAGCAGCGTAATAAGAGGCAATGAGCAGTTCTTC. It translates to CASSVIRGNEQFF. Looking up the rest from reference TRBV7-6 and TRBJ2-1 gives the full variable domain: GAGVSQSPRYKVTKRGQDVALRCDPISGHVSLYWYRQALGQGPEFLTYFNYEAQQDKSGLPNDRFSAERPEGSISTLTIQRTEQRDSAMYRCASSVIRGNEQFFGPGTRLTVL.

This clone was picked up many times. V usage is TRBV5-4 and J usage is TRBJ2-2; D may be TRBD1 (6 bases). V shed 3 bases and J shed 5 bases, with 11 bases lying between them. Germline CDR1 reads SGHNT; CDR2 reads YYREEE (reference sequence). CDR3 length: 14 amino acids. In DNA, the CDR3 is TGTGCCAGCAGCTCACAGGGTCGGACCGGGGAGCTGTTTTTT. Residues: CASSSQGRTGELFF.

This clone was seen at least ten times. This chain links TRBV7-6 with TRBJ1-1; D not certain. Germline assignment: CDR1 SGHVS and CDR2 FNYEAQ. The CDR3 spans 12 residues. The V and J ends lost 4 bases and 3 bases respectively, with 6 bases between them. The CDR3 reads CASSSPDTEAFF. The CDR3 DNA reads TGTGCCAGCAGCTCCCCCGACACTGAAGCTTTCTTT.

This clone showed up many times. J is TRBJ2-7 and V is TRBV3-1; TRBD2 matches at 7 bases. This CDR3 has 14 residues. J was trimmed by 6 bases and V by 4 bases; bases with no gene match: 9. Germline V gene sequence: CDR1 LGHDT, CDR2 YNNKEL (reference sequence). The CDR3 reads CASSRSGGGVEQYF. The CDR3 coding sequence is TGTGCCAGCAGCCGCTCGGGAGGAGGCGTCGAGCAGTACTTC.

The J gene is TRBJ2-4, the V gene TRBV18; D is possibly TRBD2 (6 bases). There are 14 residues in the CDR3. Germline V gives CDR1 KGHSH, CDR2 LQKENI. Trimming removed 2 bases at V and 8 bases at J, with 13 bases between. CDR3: CASSPGGTGDIQYF. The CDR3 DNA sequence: TGTGCCAGCTCACCAGGTGGAACGGGGGACATTCAGTACTTC.

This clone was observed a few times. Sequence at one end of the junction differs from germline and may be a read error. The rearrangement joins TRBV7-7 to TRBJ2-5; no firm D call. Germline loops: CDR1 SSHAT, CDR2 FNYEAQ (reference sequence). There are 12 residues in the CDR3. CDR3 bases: TGTTCCAGCAGCTTAGGTAGTGAGACCCATTACTTC. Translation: CSSSLGSETHYF.

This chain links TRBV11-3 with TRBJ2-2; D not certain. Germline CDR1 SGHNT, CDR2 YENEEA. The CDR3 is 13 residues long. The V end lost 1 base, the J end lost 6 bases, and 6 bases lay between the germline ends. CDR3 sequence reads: CASSLGWSGELFF. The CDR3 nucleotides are TGTGCCAGCAGCTTAGGATGGTCCGGGGAGCTGTTTTTT. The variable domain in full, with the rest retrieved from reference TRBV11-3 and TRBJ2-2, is EAGVVQSPRYKIIEKKQPVAFWCNPISGHNTLYWYLQNLGQGPELLIRYENEEAVDDSQLPKDRFSAERLKGVDSTLKIQPAELGDSAVYLCASSLGWSGELFFGEGSRLTVL.

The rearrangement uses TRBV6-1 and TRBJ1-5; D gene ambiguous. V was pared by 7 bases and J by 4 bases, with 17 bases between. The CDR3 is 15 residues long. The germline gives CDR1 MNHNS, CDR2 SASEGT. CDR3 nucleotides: TGTGCCAGCAAATCGACATTCTTCGGAAATCAGCCCCAGCATTTT. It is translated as CASKSTFFGNQPQHF.

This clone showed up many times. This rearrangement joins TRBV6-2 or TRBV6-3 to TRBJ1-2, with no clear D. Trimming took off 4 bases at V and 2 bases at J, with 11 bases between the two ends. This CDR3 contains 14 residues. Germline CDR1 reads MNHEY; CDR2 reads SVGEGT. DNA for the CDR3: TGTGCCAGCAGTTCCCCAGACGGAAACTATGGCTACACCTTC. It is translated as CASSSPDGNYGYTF.

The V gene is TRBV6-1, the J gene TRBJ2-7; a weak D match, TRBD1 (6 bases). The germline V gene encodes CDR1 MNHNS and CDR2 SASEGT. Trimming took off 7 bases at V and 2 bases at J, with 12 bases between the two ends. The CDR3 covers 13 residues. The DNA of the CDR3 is TGTGCCAGCAAGGGCAGGGGTACCTACGAGCAGTACTTC. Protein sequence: CASKGRGTYEQYF.

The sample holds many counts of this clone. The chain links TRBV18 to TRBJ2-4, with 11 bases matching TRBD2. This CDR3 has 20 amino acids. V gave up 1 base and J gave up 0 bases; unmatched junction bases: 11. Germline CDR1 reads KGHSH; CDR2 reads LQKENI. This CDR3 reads CASSPRGLADYPPAKNIQYF. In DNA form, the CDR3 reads TGTGCCAGCTCACCACGGGGACTAGCGGACTATCCCCCAGCCAAAAACATTCAGTACTTC.

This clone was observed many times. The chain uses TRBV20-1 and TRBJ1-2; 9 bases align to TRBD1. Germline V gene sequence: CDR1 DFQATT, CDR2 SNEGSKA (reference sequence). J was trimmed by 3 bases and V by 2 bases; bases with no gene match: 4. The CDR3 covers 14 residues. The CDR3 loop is CSARMTGGDYGYTF. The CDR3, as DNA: TGCAGTGCTAGAATGACAGGGGGGGACTATGGCTACACCTTC.

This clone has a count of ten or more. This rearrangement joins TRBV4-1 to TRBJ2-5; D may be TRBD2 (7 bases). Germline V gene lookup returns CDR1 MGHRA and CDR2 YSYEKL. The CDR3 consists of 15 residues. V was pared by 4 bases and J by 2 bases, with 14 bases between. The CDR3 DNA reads TGCGCCAGCAGCCGGGAGGGGGGACCTCAAGAGACCCAGTACTTC. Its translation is CASSREGGPQETQYF.

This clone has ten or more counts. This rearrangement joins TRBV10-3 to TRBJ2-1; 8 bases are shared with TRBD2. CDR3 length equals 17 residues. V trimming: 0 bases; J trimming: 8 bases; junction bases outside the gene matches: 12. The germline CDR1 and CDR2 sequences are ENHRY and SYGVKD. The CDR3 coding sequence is TGTGCCATCAGTGAGTCCCCAAGCGGGAGTGTAGCCCATGAGCAGTTCTTC. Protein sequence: CAISESPSGSVAHEQFF.

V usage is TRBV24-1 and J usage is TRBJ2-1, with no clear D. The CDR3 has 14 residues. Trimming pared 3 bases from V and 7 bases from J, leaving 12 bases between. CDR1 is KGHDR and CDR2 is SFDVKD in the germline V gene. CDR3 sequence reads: CATSDTLSGNEQFF. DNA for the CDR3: TGTGCCACCAGTGATACCCTTTCGGGTAATGAGCAGTTCTTC.

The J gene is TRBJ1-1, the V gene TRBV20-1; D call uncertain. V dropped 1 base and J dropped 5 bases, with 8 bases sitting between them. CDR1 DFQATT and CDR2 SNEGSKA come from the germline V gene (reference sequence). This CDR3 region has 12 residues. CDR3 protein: CSARVGETEAFF. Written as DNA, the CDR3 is TGCAGTGCTAGAGTCGGGGAAACTGAAGCTTTCTTT.